There are a few counts of the clone carrying this T cell receptor beta chain. The CDR3 spans 14 residues. Germline V gene data show CDR1 as MNHEY and CDR2 as SVGAGI. With 7 bases clipped from V and 5 bases from J, the junction kept 4 bases outside the gene matches. Source study methods: Cell counts per sample came from amplifying reference gene primers. Only in-frame clones appear in the TCRdb table, and some are missing; sequencing was by immunoSEQ multiplex PCR. V, J and clone size derive from that table, while D and trimming were established from the DNA sequence. This sample carries just under 250,000 clones, 75% to 90% of them seen once, and the ten largest clones take over 3%. The record originates from a study of blood T cell repertoires in COVID-19. Study overall: Specimens from acute and convalescent COVID-19 originated in the United States, Italy and Spain. In each case, the material was cDNA or gDNA derived from T cells, B-cell-depleted T cells, or PBMCs.

Sequencing was done on a sample of peripheral blood. The V gene is TRBV6-5, the J gene TRBJ1-6; 8 nucleotides line up with TRBD1. The receptor comes from a woman aged 25 to 45 who had recovered from COVID-19. The CDR3 DNA reads TGTGCCAGCAAAACAGGGGGAGATAATTCACCCCTCCACTTT. It specifies CASKTGGDNSPLHF.